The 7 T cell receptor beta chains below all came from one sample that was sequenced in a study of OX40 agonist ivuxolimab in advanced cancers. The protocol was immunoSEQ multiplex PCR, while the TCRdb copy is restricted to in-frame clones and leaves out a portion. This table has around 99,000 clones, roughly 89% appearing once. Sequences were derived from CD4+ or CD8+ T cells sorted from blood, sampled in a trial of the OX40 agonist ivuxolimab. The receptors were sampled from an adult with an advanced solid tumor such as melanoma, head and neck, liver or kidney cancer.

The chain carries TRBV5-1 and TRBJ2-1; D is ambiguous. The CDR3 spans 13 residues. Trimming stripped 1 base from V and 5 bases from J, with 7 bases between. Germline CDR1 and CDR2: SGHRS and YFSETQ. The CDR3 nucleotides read TGCGCCAGCAGCTTGATGGGCGACAATGAGCAGTTCTTC. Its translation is CASSLMGDNEQFF.

CDR3 sequence reads: CASSGSRWGGTEAFF. CDR3 bases: TGTGCCAGCAGTGGCTCCAGGTGGGGGGGCACTGAAGCTTTCTTT. The chain has TRBV25-1 and TRBJ1-1, with a weak D call TRBD1 (5 bases). Between the trimmed V and J ends, which lost 4 bases and 4 bases, there was a span of 16 bases. The germline gives CDR1 MGHDK, CDR2 SYGVNS. The CDR3 totals 15 residues.

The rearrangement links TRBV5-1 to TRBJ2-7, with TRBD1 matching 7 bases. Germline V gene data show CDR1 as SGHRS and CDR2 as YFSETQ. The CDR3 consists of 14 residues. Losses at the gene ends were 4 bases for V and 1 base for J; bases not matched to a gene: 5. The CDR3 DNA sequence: TGCGCCAGCAGCCCCGGACAGGTTTCCTACGAGCAGTACTTC. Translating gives CASSPGQVSYEQYF.

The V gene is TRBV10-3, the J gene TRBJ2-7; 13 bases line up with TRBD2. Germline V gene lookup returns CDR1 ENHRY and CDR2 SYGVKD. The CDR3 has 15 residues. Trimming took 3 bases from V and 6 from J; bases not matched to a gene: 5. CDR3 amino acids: CAISETSGRAGEQYF. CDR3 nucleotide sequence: TGTGCCATCAGTGAAACTAGCGGGAGGGCAGGCGAGCAGTACTTC.

The CDR3 loop reads CASSAGSSYEQYF. The CDR3 DNA sequence: TGTGCCAGTAGTGCCGGGAGCTCCTACGAGCAGTACTTC. The chain couples TRBV19 to TRBJ2-7; tentative D call: TRBD2 (6 bases). The germline gives CDR1 LNHDA, CDR2 SQIVND (reference sequence). CDR3 size: 13 residues. Trimming removed 5 bases at V and 0 bases at J, with 8 bases between.

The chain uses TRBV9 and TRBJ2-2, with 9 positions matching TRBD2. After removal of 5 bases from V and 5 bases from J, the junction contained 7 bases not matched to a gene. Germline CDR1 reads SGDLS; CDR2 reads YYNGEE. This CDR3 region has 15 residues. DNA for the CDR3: TGTGCCAGCAGGACGACTAGCGGTACTACCGGGGAGCTGTTTTTT. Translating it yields CASRTTSGTTGELFF.

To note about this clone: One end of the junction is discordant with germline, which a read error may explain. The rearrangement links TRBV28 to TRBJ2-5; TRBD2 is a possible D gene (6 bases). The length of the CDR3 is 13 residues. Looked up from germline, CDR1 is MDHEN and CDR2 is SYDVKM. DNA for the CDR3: TGTGCCAGCAGTCCCCGCGGGACGCCCGTTTTGGACTTC. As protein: CASSPRGTPVLDF. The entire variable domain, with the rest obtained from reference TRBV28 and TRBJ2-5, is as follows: DVKVTQSSRYLVKRTGEKVFLECVQDMDHENMFWYRQDPGLGLRLIYFSYDVKMKEKGDIPEGYSVSREKKERFSLILESASTNQTSMYLCASSPRGTPVLDFGPGTRLLVL.